This TCR beta chain is drawn from a study of T cells in Graves' hyperthyroidism and ophthalmopathy. This CDR3 is built from 16 residues. Per germline, CDR1 SNHLY and CDR2 FYNNEI. V lost 6 bases and J lost 0, with 12 bases in between. RNA transcripts yielded amplified TCR beta CDR3 regions. The HTBI primer set drove a first-round RT-PCR of the TCR CDR3. One entry per CDR3 protein, called by TCRdb with MiXCR from the multiplex PCR reads. The data hold roughly 380,000 distinct CDR3 sequences, with roughly 13% observed a single time. Study-level results: Also found in blood were most expanded thyroid clonotypes above 0.001.

The table lists this clonotype with a few counts. The antigen is unknown. The V call is TRBV2, the J call TRBJ2-6, with D tentatively TRBD1 (6 bases). Sequenced input: blood. The TCR was taken from a man in his thirties or forties with Graves' hyperthyroidism that later progressed to Graves' ophthalmopathy. CDR3 protein: CASRGDRSSGANVLTF. The CDR3 bases are TGTGCCAGCAGGGGCGACAGGAGCTCTGGGGCCAACGTCCTGACTTTC.